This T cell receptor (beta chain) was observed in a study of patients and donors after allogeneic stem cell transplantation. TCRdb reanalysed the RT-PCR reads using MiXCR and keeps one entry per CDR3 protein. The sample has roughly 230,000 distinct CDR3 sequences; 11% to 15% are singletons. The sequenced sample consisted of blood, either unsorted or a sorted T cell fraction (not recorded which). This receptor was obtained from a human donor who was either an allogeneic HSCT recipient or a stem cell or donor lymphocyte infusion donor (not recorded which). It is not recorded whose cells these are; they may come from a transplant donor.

For the CDR3, the DNA is TGCAGCGTGAAGGAACCGGGACAGGGGGGGGCCGGGGAGCTGTTTTTT. Residues: CSVKEPGQGGAGELFF. This chain links TRBV29-1 with TRBJ2-2; 11 bases are a match to TRBD1. The CDR3 has 16 amino acids. The trim removed 6 bases at V and 6 bases at J, leaving 12 bases unmatched. CDR1 is SQVTM, CDR2 ANQGSEA, per germline.